This T cell receptor (beta chain) was sequenced in a study of technical replicates of blood from a few donors. The protocol was immunoSEQ multiplex PCR, while the TCRdb copy is restricted to in-frame clones and leaves out a portion. This table has about 61,000 clones, 87% appearing once. The clonotype comes from a human donor in good health. Some clones in this sample may be carry-over from other donors' samples. The specimen sequenced was PBMCs.

In nucleotides, the CDR3 is TGTGCCAGCAGCTTTAGACAGGGGTACGAGCAGTACTTC. Protein sequence: CASSFRQGYEQYF. V and J are TRBV7-2 and TRBJ2-7, with 8 bases that match TRBD1. The CDR3 covers 13 residues. Germline V gives CDR1 SGHTA, CDR2 FQGNSA. J gave up 4 bases and V 3 bases, and 2 bases lay outside the gene matches.